This T cell receptor (beta chain) was captured by sequencing in a study of beta chain features in type 1 diabetes. The study's findings and limits: People with Type 1 diabetes carried modestly yet significantly shorter TCRB CDR3s in all four CD4+ subsets. The question of HLA type influencing TCRB rearrangement was one that remained unresolved here.

Germline-derived CDR1 and CDR2 are SGDLS and YYNGEE. The length of the CDR3 is 15 residues. Expressed TCRB transcripts were sequenced, since all the RNA that had been isolated was reverse transcribed. Only in-frame clones appear in the TCRdb table, and some are missing; sequencing was by immunoSEQ multiplex PCR. The data contain roughly 51,000 clones, 50% to 55% of them seen just once; the ten biggest clones take up 2.6%. CD45RO/CCR7/CD25/CD127/CD95/CD27 staining was used to isolate CD4+ naive, central memory, regulatory and stem cell-like memory cells by sorting. The table lists this clone with a few counts. The antigen is not known.

The receptor was derived from a woman in her forties with type 1 diabetes. The sample comprised Tregs from blood. The J gene is TRBJ2-5, the V gene TRBV9; 9 nucleotides line up with TRBD2. Gene TRBJ2-7 matches the end of the DNA better, so the J call may be wrong. CDR3 sequence reads: CASSKTSGATYEQYF. In DNA form, the CDR3 reads TGTGCCAGCAGCAAGACTAGCGGAGCTACCTACGAGCAGTACTTC.